The table lists the clone carrying this T cell receptor (beta chain) with a count of one. The target antigen is unknown. These data belong to a study of CD8+ T cells in alopecia areata. In the study overall: Treated patients were dosed with oral tofacitinib, taking 5 to 10 mg twice daily.

V gave up 7 bases and J gave up 4 bases, with 18 bases separating them. The CDR3 has 15 residues. CDR1 and CDR2 from the germline V gene are MNHEY and SVGAGI. Whole-study results and caveats: Clonality exceeded that of normal scalp in lesional scalp, most notably in alopecia totalis/universalis.

Reverse transcription of extracted RNA yielded cDNA, which provided the sequencing template. This table comes from immunoSEQ multiplex PCR, and its TCRdb copy is limited to in-frame clones, with some not included. The repertoire has more than 200,000 clones, 67% of them found once; the top ten carry more than 0.95%. Peripheral blood and lesional scalp punch biopsies came from alopecia areata patients. The chain is built from TRBV6-5 and TRBJ2-3, with a tentative D call TRBD1 (5 bases). The sequence was obtained from a human donor with alopecia areata. Source: CD4+ T cells sorted from blood, taken at week 0. Written as DNA, the CDR3 is TGTGCCAGCACCGCACATCAGGGTGTACCAGATACGCAGTATTTT. It is translated as CASTAHQGVPDTQYF.